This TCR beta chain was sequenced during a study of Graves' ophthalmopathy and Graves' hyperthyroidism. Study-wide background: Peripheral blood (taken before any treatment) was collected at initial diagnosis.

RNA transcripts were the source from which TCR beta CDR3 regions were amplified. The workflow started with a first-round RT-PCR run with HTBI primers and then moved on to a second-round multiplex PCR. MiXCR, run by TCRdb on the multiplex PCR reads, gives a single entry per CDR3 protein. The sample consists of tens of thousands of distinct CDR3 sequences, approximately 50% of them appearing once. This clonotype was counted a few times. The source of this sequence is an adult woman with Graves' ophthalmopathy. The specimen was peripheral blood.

This CDR3 is CASSQTGTDTQYF. DNA of the CDR3: TGTGCCAGCTCACAAACGGGAACAGATACGCAGTATTTT. The V call is TRBV18, the J call TRBJ2-3; D is possibly TRBD2 (5 bases). Germline V CDR1 and CDR2: KGHSH, LQKENI. This CDR3 region has 13 residues. V was cut by 4 bases and J by 3 bases, with 8 bases left in between.